The present T cell receptor beta chain was sequenced within a study of blood T cell repertoires in COVID-19. About the research overall: The United States, Italy and Spain provided the acute and convalescent COVID-19 samples. Sample material is recorded as cDNA or gDNA derived from T cells, B-cell-depleted T cells, or PBMCs.

V shed 6 bases and J shed 2 bases, with 4 bases lying between them. In germline, CDR1 is SNHLY, CDR2 FYNNEI. The CDR3 covers 11 residues. Authors' data handling: For nucleated cells, counts were estimated from reference gene primer amplification. Some clones are missing from TCRdb's copy, which holds only in-frame ones; the method was immunoSEQ multiplex PCR. That table is the source of V, J and clone size, and D and trimming were worked out from the DNA. The sample has 70,000 to 80,000 clones, 80% seen once; the top ten hold 9.5% to 15%. V and J are TRBV2 and TRBJ2-5; D not resolved. This clonotype was sampled from a human donor in a cohort sampled during active COVID-19. The sequenced material came from peripheral blood. The CDR3 sequence: CASRRQETQYF. The CDR3 region has the DNA TGTGCCAGCAGGAGACAAGAGACCCAGTACTTC.